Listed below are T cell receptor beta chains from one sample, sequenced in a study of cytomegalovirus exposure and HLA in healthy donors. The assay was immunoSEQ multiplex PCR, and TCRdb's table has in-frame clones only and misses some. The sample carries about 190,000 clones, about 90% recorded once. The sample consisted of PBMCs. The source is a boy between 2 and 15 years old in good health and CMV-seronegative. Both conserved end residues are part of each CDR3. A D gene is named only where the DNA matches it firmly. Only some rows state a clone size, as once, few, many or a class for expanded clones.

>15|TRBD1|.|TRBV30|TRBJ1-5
TGTGCCTGGAGCGTTAGGACAGGGGGCAAGCAGCCCCAGCATTTT
CAWSVRTGGKQPQHF
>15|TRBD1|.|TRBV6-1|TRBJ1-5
TGTGCCAGCACCCTAGACAGGGGCGAAGTTCAGCCCCAGCATTTT
CASTLDRGEVQPQHF
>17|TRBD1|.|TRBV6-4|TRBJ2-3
TGTGCCAGCAGTGACTTTCCACAGGGGGCCGGCACAGATACGCAGTATTTT
CASSDFPQGAGTDTQYF
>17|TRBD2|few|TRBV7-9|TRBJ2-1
TGTGCCAGCAGCTTAGGGGCTAGCGGGAGGCGCGGCAATGAGCAGTTCTTC
CASSLGASGRRGNEQFF
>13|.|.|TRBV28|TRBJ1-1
TGTGCCAGCAGTTGGAGTACATCGCCTGAAGCTTTCTTT
CASSWSTSPEAFF
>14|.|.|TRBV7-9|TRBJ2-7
TGTGCCAGCAGCTTAGCAGATCTACGGTTTGAGCAGTACTTC
CASSLADLRFEQYF
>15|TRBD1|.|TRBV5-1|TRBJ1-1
TGCGCCAGCAGCTCAACAGGGGACGGAGACACTGAAGCTTTCTTT
CASSSTGDGDTEAFF
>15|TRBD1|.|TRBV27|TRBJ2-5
TGTGCCAGCAGTTTAAGACAGGGAAGTAGAGAGACCCAGTACTTC
CASSLRQGSRETQYF
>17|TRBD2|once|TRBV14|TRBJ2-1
TGTGCCAGCAGCCAAGTCAGCCAAAGCGGGATGAAGGGTGAGCAGTTCTTC
CASSQVSQSGMKGEQFF
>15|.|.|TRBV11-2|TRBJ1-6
TGTGCCAGCAGTCTCCGGGACACCAATAATTCACCCCTCCACTTT
CASSLRDTNNSPLHF
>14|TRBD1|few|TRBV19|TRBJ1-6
TGTGCCAGTAGATGGACAGGGGAGGATTCACCCCTCCACTTT
CASRWTGEDSPLHF
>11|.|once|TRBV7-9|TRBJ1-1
TGTTCCAGCAGCTCAGTCTGGGCGGCTTTCTTT
CSSSSVWAAFF
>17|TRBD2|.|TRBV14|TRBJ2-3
TGTGCCAGCAGCCAAGTTGGCCTAGCGGGTACCACAGATACGCAGTATTTT
CASSQVGLAGTTDTQYF
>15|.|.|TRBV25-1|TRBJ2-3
TGTGCCAGCAGTGAATGGCAGGGTATCGGAGATACACAGTATTTT
CASSEWQGIGDTQYF
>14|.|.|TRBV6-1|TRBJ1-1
TGTGCCAGCAGTGAAAGGCGGGAAAACACTGAAGCTTTCTTT
CASSERRENTEAFF
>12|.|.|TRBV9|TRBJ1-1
TGTGCCAGCAGCGCACAGGACACTGAAGCTTTCTTT
CASSAQDTEAFF
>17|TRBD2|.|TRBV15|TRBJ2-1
TGTGCCACCAGCAGGGGACTAGCGACTCCGGGGGACAATGAGCAGTTCTTC
CATSRGLATPGDNEQFF
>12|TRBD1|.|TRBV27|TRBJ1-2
TGTGCCAGCAGTTCCGGGACAGGGGGCTACACCTTC
CASSSGTGGYTF
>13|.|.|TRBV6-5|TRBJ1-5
TGTGCCAGCAGTGAAACAGGCAATCAGCCCCAGCATTTT
CASSETGNQPQHF
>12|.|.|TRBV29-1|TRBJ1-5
TGCAGCGTTGGAGGAGGGAAGCAGCCCCAGCATTTT
CSVGGGKQPQHF
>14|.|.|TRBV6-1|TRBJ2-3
TGTGCCAGCTCGACAGCGATCTCTAGGGATACGCAGTATTTT
CASSTAISRDTQYF
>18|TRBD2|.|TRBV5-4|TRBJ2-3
TGTGCCAGCAGCTTGGATGTAGGTACTAGCGGGAGCACAGATACGCAGTATTTT
CASSLDVGTSGSTDTQYF
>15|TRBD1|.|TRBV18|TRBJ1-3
TGTGCCAGCTCGCCGACAGGGGACTCTGGAAACACCATATATTTT
CASSPTGDSGNTIYF
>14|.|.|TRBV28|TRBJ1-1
TGTGCCAGCAGTTCTCGCCCCGCCCTTCCTAAAGCTTTCTTT
CASSSRPALPKAFF
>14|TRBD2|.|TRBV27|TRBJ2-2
TGTGCCAGCATGCGGGAGCTTTACACCGGGGAGCTGTTTTTT
CASMRELYTGELFF
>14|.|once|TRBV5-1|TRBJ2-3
TGCGCCAGCAGTCTGACCGAGGGGGCAGATACGCAGTATTTT
CASSLTEGADTQYF
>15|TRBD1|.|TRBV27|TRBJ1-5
TGTGCCAGCAAATTCGGACAGGGGGCAGGTCAGCCCCAGCATTTT
CASKFGQGAGQPQHF
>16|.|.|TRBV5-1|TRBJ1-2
TGCGCCAGCAGCCAATTACCGGGGGGTCCGGGCTATGGCTACACCTTC
CASSQLPGGPGYGYTF
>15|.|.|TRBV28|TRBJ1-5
TGTGCCAGCAGTTCCCCCGGTAATAGCAATCAGCCCCAGCATTTT
CASSSPGNSNQPQHF
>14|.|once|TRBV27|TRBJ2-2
TGTGCCAGCAGTTTCAGCAGGGACACCGGGGAGCTGTTTTTT
CASSFSRDTGELFF
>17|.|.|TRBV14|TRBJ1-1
TGTGCCAGCAGCCAAAAACCGACAGGAAAATTGAACACTGAAGCTTTCTTT
CASSQKPTGKLNTEAFF
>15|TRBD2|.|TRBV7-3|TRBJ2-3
TGTGCCAGCAGCCCGACTAGCGGGGGCCTTGATACGCAGTATTTT
CASSPTSGGLDTQYF
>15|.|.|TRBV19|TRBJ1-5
TGTGCCAGTAGTATGTCTGGGGCGCTCAATCAGCCCCAGCATTTT
CASSMSGALNQPQHF
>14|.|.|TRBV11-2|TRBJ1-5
TGTGCCAGCAGCTTGGGCCAGGGTCATCAGCCCCAGCATTTT
CASSLGQGHQPQHF
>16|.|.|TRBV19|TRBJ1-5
TGTGCCAGTAGTATATCAGGGGAAAAAGGCAATCAGCCCCAGCATTTT
CASSISGEKGNQPQHF
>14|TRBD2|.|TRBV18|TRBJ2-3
TGTGCCAGCTCACCGGTAGCGGGGGAGGATACGCAGTATTTT
CASSPVAGEDTQYF
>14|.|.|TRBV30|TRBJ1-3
TGTGCCTGGGCCTCCGGGGTGGTTGGAAACACCATATATTTT
CAWASGVVGNTIYF
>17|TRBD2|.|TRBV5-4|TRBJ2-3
TGTGCCAGCAGCCGGTACTTGGCGGGAGGGGGGGTAGATACGCAGTATTTT
CASSRYLAGGGVDTQYF
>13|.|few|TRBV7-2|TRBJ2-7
TGTGCCAGCAGCACAGGGATCTCCTACGAGCAGTACTTC
CASSTGISYEQYF
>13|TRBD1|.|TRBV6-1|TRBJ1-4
TGTGCCAGCAGAGACAGGGTCATTGAAAAACTGTTTTTT
CASRDRVIEKLFF
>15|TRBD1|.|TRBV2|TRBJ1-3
TGTGCCAGCAGTCCGACAGGGGCGAGTGGAAACACCATATATTTT
CASSPTGASGNTIYF
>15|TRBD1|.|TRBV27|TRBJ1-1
TGTGCCAGCAGTGACCGGGACAGGGTGAACACTGAAGCTTTCTTT
CASSDRDRVNTEAFF
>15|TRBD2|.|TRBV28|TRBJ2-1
TGTGCCAGCAGTACCTGGGGCGGGAGTCTAAGTGAGCAGTTCTTC
CASSTWGGSLSEQFF
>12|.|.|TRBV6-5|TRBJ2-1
TGTGCCAGCAAGCGCCCTTCCGATGAGCAGTTCTTC
CASKRPSDEQFF
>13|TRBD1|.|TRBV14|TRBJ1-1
TGTGCCAGCAGCACCCTATTACAGGGGGAAGCTTTCTTT
CASSTLLQGEAFF
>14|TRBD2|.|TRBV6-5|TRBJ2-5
TGTGCCAGCAGTTACGAGCGGGGGGAAGAGACCCAGTACTTC
CASSYERGEETQYF
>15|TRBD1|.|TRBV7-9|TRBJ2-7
TGTGCCAGCAGCTTACCCGGGACAGGGGACCACGAGCAGTACTTC
CASSLPGTGDHEQYF
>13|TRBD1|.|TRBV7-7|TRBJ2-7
TGTGCCAGCAGCGGGGACAGGTCCTACGAGCAGTACTTC
CASSGDRSYEQYF
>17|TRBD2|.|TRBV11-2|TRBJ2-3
TGTGCCAGCAGCTTACGGCGGGGGGGCGTAGACGGAGATACGCAGTATTTT
CASSLRRGGVDGDTQYF